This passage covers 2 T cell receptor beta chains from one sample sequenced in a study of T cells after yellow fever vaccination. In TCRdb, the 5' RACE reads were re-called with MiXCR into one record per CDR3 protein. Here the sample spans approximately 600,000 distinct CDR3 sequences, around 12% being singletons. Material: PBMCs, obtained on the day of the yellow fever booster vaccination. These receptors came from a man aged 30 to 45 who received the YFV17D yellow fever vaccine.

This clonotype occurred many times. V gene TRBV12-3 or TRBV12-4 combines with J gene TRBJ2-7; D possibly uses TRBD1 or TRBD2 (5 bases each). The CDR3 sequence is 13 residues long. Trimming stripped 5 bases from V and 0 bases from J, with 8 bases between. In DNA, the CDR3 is TGTGCCAGCAGTGTCGGGACCTCCTACGAGCAGTACTTC. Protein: CASSVGTSYEQYF.

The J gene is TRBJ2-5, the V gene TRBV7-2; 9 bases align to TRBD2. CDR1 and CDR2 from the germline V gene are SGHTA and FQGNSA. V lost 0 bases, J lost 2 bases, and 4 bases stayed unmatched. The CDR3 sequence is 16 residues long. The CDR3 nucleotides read TGTGCCAGCAGCTTAGCGACTAGCGGTGGTCAAGAGACCCAGTACTTC. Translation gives CASSLATSGGQETQYF.